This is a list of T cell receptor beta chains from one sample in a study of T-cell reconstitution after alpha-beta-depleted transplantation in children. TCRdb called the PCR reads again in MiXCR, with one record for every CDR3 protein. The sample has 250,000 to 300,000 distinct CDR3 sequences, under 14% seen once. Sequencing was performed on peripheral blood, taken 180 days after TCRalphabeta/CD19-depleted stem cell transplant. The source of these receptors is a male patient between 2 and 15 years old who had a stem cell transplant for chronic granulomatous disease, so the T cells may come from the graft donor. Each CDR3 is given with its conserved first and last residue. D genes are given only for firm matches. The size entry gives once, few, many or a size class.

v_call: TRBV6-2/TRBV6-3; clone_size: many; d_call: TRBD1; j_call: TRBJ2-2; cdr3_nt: TGTGCCAGCAGTTGGACAGGGGACACCGGGGAGCTGTTTTTT; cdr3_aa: CASSWTGDTGELFF
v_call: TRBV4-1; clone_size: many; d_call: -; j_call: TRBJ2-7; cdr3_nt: TGCGCCAGCAGCCAAGATTTGGGGTGGTCTAGTGGAAACTACGAGCAGTACTTC; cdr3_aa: CASSQDLGWSSGNYEQYF
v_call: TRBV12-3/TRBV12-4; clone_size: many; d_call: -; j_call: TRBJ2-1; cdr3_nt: TGTGCCAGCAGTTTAGTGGTAGCGGTGTCCTACAATGAGCAGTTCTTC; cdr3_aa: CASSLVVAVSYNEQFF
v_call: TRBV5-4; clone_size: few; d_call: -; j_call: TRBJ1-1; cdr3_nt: TGTGCCAGCAGCTTGGAGCCGGGATCAGGTACTGAAGCTTTCTTT; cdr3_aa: CASSLEPGSGTEAFF
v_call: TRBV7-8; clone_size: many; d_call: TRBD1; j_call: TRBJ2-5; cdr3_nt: TGTGCCAGCAGCGAATGGACAGGGTCCGACGAGACCCAGTACTTC; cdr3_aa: CASSEWTGSDETQYF
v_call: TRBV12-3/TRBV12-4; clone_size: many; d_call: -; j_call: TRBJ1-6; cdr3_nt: TGTGCCAGCAGTCCCGGACACTTGAGCTCCTATAATTCACCCCTCCACTTT; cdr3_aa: CASSPGHLSSYNSPLHF
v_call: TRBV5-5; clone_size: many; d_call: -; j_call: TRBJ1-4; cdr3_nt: TGTGCCAGCAGCTTAGATTTGAGGGGCCTACTGTTTTTT; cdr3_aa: CASSLDLRGLLFF
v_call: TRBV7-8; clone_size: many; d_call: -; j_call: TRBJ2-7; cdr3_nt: TGTGCCAGCAGCTTCGTGACCGGCACTCTTGGGCAGTACTTC; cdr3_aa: CASSFVTGTLGQYF
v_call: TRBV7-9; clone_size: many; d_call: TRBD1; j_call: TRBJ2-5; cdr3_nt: TGTGCCAGCAGCTTAGCGGCAGGGGGCCTCCAAGAGACCCAGTACTTC; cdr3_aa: CASSLAAGGLQETQYF
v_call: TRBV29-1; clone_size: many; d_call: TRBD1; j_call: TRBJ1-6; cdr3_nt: TGCAGCGTCCAGGACAGGGGGCAAAATTCACCCCTCCACTTT; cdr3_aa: CSVQDRGQNSPLHF
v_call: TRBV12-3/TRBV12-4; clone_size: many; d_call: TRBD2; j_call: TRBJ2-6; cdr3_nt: TGTGCCAGCAAACTAGCGGGGACGTCCTCTGGGGCCAACGTCCTGACTTTC; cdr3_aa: CASKLAGTSSGANVLTF
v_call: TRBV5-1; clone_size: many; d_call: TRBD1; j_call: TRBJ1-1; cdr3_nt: TGCGCCAGCAGCTTAAGACAGGGAGGCACTGAAGCTTTCTTT; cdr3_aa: CASSLRQGGTEAFF
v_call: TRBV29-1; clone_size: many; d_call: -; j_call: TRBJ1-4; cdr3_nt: TGCAGCGTTGAGGTCCGGGGGTCGACTAATGAAAAACTGTTTTTT; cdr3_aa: CSVEVRGSTNEKLFF
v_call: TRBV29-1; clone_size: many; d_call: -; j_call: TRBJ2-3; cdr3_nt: TGCAGCGTTGACGTTCTCGCCTCAGATACGCAGTATTTT; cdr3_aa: CSVDVLASDTQYF
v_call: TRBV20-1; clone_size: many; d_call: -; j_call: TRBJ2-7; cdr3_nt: TGCAGTGCTCTCGGGGGTGAGCAGTACTTC; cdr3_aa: CSALGGEQYF
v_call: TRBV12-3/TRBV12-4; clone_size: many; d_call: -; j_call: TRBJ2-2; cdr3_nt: TGTGCCAGCAGAGGGGGGCCCGGGGAGCTGTTTTTT; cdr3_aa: CASRGGPGELFF